The clone carrying this T cell receptor (beta chain) was seen more than once but under ten times. TCRdb's table, derived via immunoSEQ multiplex PCR, lists solely in-frame clones and lacks some. The data hold about 100,000 clones, with 85% to 95% observed a single time. The sample belongs to a study of T cell changes during pregnancy in multiple sclerosis. The J segment lost 4 bases and the V segment lost 6 bases, leaving 14 bases of the junction unmatched. Per germline, CDR1 SNHLY and CDR2 FYNNEI. The CDR3 is 16 residues long. The gene calls are TRBV2 and TRBJ2-5; 7 bases fit TRBD1. This specimen consisted of peripheral blood, obtained in the first trimester of pregnancy. This TCR was sampled from a female donor with multiple sclerosis, enrolled in a pregnancy study. The CDR3 sequence: CASRIGTVAVTETQYF. The CDR3 DNA reads TGTGCCAGCAGGATCGGGACAGTCGCGGTGACAGAGACCCAGTACTTC. Full variable domain (outside the CDR3, taken from reference TRBV2 and TRBJ2-5): EPEVTQTPSHQVTQMGQEVILRCVPISNHLYFYWYRQILGQKVEFLVSFYNNEISEKSEIFDDQFSVERPDGSNFTLKIRSTKLEDSAMYFCASRIGTVAVTETQYFGPGTRLLVL.